This entry is about one T cell receptor beta chain. Its antigen is unidentified. The data were taken from a study of cytomegalovirus exposure and HLA in healthy donors. Study-wide findings and caveats: According to reports, the classifier identified cytomegalovirus status with high specificity and sensitivity. The only immune exposure information that was available was CMV serostatus. Researchers reported that a few CMV-associated chains were confirmed in vitro as CMV antigen-specific.

The primer mix had 60 Vbeta and 13 Jbeta primers. The repertoire was sequenced with immunoSEQ multiplex PCR; TCRdb's copy has only in-frame clones and lacks some. The sample table sets out about 100,000 clones. This clonotype was obtained from a man aged 45 to 65 in good health and CMV-seronegative. Specimen: PBMCs.

CDR3 sequence: CASSGSGVTGELFF. For the CDR3, the DNA is TGCGCCAGCAGCGGGAGCGGGGTAACCGGGGAGCTGTTTTTT. V and J are TRBV5-1 and TRBJ2-2, with 7 bases matching TRBD2. V shed 4 bases, J shed 5 bases, and the junction held 5 bases outside the gene matches. Germline V CDR1 and CDR2: SGHRS, YFSETQ. The CDR3 is 14 residues long.